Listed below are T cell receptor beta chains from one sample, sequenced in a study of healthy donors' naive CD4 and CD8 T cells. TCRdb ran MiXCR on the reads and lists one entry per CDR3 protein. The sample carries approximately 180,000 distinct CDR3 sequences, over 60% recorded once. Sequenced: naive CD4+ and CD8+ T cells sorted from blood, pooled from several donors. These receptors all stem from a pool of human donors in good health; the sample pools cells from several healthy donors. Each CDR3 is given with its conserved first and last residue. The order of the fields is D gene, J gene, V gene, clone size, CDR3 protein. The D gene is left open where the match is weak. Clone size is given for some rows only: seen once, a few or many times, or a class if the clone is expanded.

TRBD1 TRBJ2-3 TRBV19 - CASSGWSGTGLQDTQYF
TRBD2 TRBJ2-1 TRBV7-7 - CASSRQLAGVNEQFF
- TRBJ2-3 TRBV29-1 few CSVEGDTTDTQYF
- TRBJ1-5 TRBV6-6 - CASSYPGGQHYYQPQHF
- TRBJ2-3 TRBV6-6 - CASSYSIADTQYF
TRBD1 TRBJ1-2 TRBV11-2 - CASSDTGEPASYGYTF
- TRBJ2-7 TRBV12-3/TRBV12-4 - CASSFGADYEQYF
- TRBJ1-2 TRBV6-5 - CASSYSNLYGYTF
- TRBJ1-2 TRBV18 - CASSPASTDSYGYTF
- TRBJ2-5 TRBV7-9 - CASSRQGLETQYF
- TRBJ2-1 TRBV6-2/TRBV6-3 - CASSYPGTANNEQFF
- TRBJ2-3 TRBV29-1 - CSVVGTVTDTQYF
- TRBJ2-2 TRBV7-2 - CASSLGRGAGGELFF
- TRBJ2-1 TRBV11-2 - CASSRGLGSTYNEQFF
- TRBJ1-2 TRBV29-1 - CSAPTGVGYTF
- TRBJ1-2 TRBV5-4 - CASSSGGDTPNYGYTF
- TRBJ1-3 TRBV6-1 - CASSEFALSSGNTIYF
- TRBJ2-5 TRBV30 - CAWAGTSLGETQYF
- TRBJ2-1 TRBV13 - CASSLAGEEQFF
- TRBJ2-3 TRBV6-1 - CASRVGLTGYTDTQYF
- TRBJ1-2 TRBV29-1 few CSVDWGALGYTF
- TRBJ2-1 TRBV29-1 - CSVEAGLNNEQFF
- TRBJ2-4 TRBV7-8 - CASSSLVAKNIQYF
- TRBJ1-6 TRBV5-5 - CASSSSRQPNSPLHF
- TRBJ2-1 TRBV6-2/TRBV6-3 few CASSYLLSGGGDEQFF
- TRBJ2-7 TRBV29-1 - CSVDTKGYEQYF
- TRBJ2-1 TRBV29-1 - CSVEVGMNYNEQFF
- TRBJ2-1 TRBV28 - CASSGRGQAYEQFF
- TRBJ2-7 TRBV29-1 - CSVGDRPYEQYF
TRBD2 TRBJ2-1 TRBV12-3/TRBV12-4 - CASSSSGRWDEQFF
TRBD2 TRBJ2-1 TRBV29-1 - CSVQRLAEYNEQFF
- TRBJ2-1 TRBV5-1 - CASSSEWSYNEQFF
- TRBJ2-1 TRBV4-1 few CASSPDRKSSYNEQFF
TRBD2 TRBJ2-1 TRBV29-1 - CSGDWRAGVGNEQFF